The TCR beta chain described here comes from a study of T cell repertoires in cytomegalovirus infection. Study at large: Recently identified HLA-C-restricted CMV epitopes were among the peptides used. It can be stated that public TCR beta signatures indicated CMV infection as well as a matching HLA type.

For this clonotype: Its antigen is currently unknown.

Study-level points and caveats: Clonotype analysis showed dominance of the ex vivo response by HLA-C-restricted CMV-specific TCR beta clonotypes.

The CDR3 has 15 residues. Trimming removed 4 bases from V and 2 bases from J; junction bases left unmatched: 8. From germline, CDR1 is SGHDT and CDR2 YYEEEE. TCRdb reprocessed the reads via MiXCR and lists one record per CDR3 protein. The table shows hundreds of thousands of distinct CDR3 sequences, with 30% to 35% occurring only once. The chain employs TRBV5-6 and TRBJ2-7, with 8 nucleotides matching TRBD1. The input for sequencing was cultured CD8+ T cells from PBMCs, taken from culture after CMV antigen stimulation. This clonotype was sampled from a human donor in good health (CMV status not recorded). Some clones in this sample may be carry-over from other donors' samples. The CDR3 region is CASSPGTGRTYEQYF. In nucleotides, the CDR3 is TGTGCCAGCAGCCCCGGGACAGGACGAACCTACGAGCAGTACTTC.